This TCR beta chain was identified during a study of neurological immune-mediated disorders (dated by TCRdb to between 2019 and 2020). As for the study more broadly: Of the roughly 34 multiple sclerosis patients, about 31 had relapsing-remitting MS and 3 had secondary progressive MS. The approximately 98 TCR-beta libraries included longitudinal samples, technical triplicates and paired sorted CD4+ and CD8+ T-cell subsets alongside PBMC samples. Of the 65 to 70 subjects in the cohort, some 15 were HAM/TSP patients, about 34 were multiple sclerosis patients, and approximately 20 were healthy controls. The study compared peripheral blood TCR-beta repertoires of HTLV-I-associated myelopathy (HAM/TSP) patients, multiple sclerosis patients and healthy controls using UMI-based sequencing. Broad study findings and their caveats: TCR clonal expansion was greatest in HAM/TSP patients and smallest in MS patients, who ranked below even healthy controls. The MS cluster was not associated with any clinical or MRI features, and the authors stated that larger cohorts are needed. Across subjects, expanded clones never shared an identical CDR3 amino acid sequence, which suggests that the TCR-beta repertoires in every group were private. In phylogenetic analysis, the repertoires of 18 of 34 MS patients grouped into a cluster of related CDR3 sequences, which suggests a possible signature at the repertoire level.

This clonotype was observed at least ten times. It lacks a known antigen. Per-base quality was not reported, and no clone a single base away is much larger than it. Libraries from unsorted PBMCs were made from 2 million PBMCs kept in RNAlater at -80 degrees C until RNA extraction. Multiple sclerosis patients were enrolled in a US clinical protocol under which disease progression was evaluated by magnetic resonance imaging. PBMCs were separated from peripheral blood using Ficoll-Hypaque density gradient centrifugation and then cryopreserved in liquid nitrogen. cDNA synthesis used template-switch 5'RACE with a primer carrying a 10-nucleotide random unique molecular identifier tagging each TCR transcript. Every sequencing run yielded over 170 million TCR-beta sequences covering 15-18 subjects. The RNeasy kit was used to extract total RNA. The KAPA Real-time Library Amplification kit was used to amplify TCR-beta VDJ regions with primers for the TCR constant region and the 5'RACE anchor. Sample indexes and Illumina adaptors were added in a first PCR, and a second PCR then increased library yield. The roughly 650 bp TCR product was size-selected on a 2% E-gel SizeSelection system after Ampure bead purification. Before pooling, library quality was checked on a Bioanalyzer, concentration was measured with Qubit, and libraries were quantified with the Kapa Library Quantification kit. An Illumina HiSeq 2500 was used to sequence the libraries paired-end at 2 x 150 bp. To increase sequence diversity, roughly 24-30% phiX was spiked into each library pool. Turning to the authors' computational methods: Quality-filtered reads were processed with the UMI-based MiGEC pipeline, and over 75% of raw TCR sequences were removed by the MiGEC pipeline during error correction. VDJ genes were aligned to IMGT germline references, and each clonotype was defined by a unique CDR3 amino acid sequence together with V-J genes. Clonal expansion, Shannon diversity and CDR3 relatedness were evaluated with VDJtools (CalcPairwiseDistances, ClusterSamples), while phylogenetic trees were built in CLCbio workbench. Using coefficient-of-variation modelling across technical triplicates, the study counted a clone as expanded if it had at least 8 unique UMIs. Clones were called with MiXCR by TCRdb after fastp trimmed the public reads at Q25, and only in-frame beta chains were retained. All rows with the same CDR3 protein become a single entry with the most common DNA and genes. Clone size and V and J calls follow TCRdb, not the original study. The table for this sample lists about 66,000 distinct CDR3 sequences; 3.4% of them were counted only once. Around 3.8% of the sample belongs to the ten largest clones.

The CDR3 runs 15 residues from the cysteine to the phenylalanine. Only CDR3 DNA is held: 45 bases, read in frame from base 1. For this chain, trimming is 2 bases at the V end and 4 bases at the J end, and the number of junction bases without a gene match is 4. According to the germline V gene (reference sequence), CDR1 reads DFQATT and CDR2 reads SNEGSKA. The receptor was isolated from a man aged 40-55 years with multiple sclerosis. Sequencing input: PBMCs. Recombination joined TRBV20-1 with TRBJ2-1; a stretch of 11 junction bases matches TRBD2. The CDR3 protein: CSARPLAGVYNEQFF. The DNA is TGCAGTGCTAGACCACTAGCGGGAGTTTACAATGAGCAGTTCTTC.